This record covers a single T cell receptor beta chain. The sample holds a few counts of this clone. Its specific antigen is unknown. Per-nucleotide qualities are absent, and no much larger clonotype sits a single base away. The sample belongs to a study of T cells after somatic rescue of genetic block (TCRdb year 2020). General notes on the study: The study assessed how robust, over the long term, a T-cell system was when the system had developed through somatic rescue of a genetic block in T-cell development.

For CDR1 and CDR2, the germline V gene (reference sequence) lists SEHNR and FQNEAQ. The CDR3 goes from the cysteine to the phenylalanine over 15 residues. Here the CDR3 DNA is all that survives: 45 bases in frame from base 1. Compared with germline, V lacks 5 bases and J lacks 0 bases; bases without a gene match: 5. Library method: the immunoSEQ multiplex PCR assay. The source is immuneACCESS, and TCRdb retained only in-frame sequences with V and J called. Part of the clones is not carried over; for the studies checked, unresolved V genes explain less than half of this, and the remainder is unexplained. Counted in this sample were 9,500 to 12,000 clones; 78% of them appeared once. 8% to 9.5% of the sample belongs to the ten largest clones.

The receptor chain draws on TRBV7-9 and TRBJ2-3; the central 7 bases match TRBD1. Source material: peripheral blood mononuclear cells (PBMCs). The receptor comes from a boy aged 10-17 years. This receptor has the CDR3 CASSPTGISTDTQYF. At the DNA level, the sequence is TGTGCCAGCAGCCCGACAGGGATTAGCACAGATACGCAGTATTTT.